The 25 T cell receptor beta chains below were found in one sample sequenced in a study of shared clonotypes between healthy human individuals. Measured with immunoSEQ multiplex PCR; TCRdb has only the in-frame clones, and not every one. The sample holds about 1.4 million clones, around 95% seen once. Material: naive CD4+ T cells sorted from blood. Subset reported: CD45RA+ positively selected. The receptors were sampled from a man aged 25 to 45 in good health.

The chain couples TRBV6-1 to TRBJ2-7, with 9 bases that match TRBD1. The CDR3 length is 15 residues. The V and J ends lost 6 bases and 3 bases, in that order; junction bases with no gene match: 9. Germline V gene lookup returns CDR1 MNHNS and CDR2 SASEGT. This CDR3 reads CASSHTGGLNYEQYF. The CDR3 DNA reads TGTGCCAGCAGCCACACAGGGGGCCTGAACTACGAGCAGTACTTC.

This rearrangement joins TRBV5-1 to TRBJ2-1; 10 positions match TRBD1. Germline V gives CDR1 SGHRS, CDR2 YFSETQ. The V gene end was trimmed by 7 bases and the J gene end by 4 bases; junction bases not matched to a gene: 5. The CDR3 totals 14 residues. The CDR3 loop reads CASVRDRGYNEQFF. CDR3 nucleotide sequence: TGCGCCAGCGTCCGGGACAGGGGTTACAATGAGCAGTTCTTC.

J is TRBJ2-7 and V is TRBV5-1; tentatively, D is TRBD1 or TRBD2 (6 bases each). The CDR3 loop spans 16 amino acids. The V and J ends lost 1 base and 0 bases respectively, with 14 bases between them. The germline V gene encodes CDR1 SGHRS and CDR2 YFSETQ. The CDR3 DNA sequence: TGCGCCAGCAGCTTGTCCCGGGGGCTCTCCTCCTACGAGCAGTACTTC. It is translated as CASSLSRGLSSYEQYF.

This clone was detected once. The chain employs TRBV5-8 and TRBJ1-1; D gene unclear. Trimming pared 6 bases from V and 2 bases from J, leaving 17 bases between. The germline CDR1 and CDR2 sequences are SGHTS and YDEGEE. The CDR3 spans 15 residues. CDR3 protein: CASKRRKGGNTEAFF. Written as DNA, the CDR3 is TGTGCCAGCAAGCGGAGGAAGGGAGGAAACACTGAAGCTTTCTTT.

V usage is TRBV5-1 and J usage is TRBJ2-5, with 7 positions matching TRBD1. CDR1 and CDR2 (germline): SGHRS, YFSETQ. V was pared by 4 bases and J by 2 bases, with 5 bases of the junction left unmatched. CDR3 length equals 14 residues. This CDR3 is CASSIDRVQETQYF. The DNA for the CDR3 is TGCGCCAGCAGCATAGACAGGGTGCAAGAGACCCAGTACTTC.

CDR3 nucleotides: TGTGCCAGCAGTTTAAGGGGGGACTACAATGAGCAGTTCTTC. Translation: CASSLRGDYNEQFF. V and J are TRBV27 and TRBJ2-1, with D perhaps given as TRBD1 or TRBD2 (6 bases each). V dropped 2 bases and J dropped 3 bases, with 8 bases sitting between them. Germline V gene lookup returns CDR1 MNHEY and CDR2 SMNVEV (reference sequence). The CDR3 length is 14 residues.

The chain has TRBV7-2 and TRBJ2-1; 8 nucleotides agree with TRBD2. Per the germline V gene, CDR1 is SGHTA and CDR2 is FQGNSA. This CDR3 has 16 amino acids. The V gene end was trimmed by 5 bases and the J gene end by 5 bases; junction bases not matched to a gene: 11. The CDR3 here is CASSPIGTSGNNEQFF. Here the CDR3 DNA reads TGTGCCAGCAGCCCTATCGGCACTAGCGGAAACAATGAGCAGTTCTTC.

The chain recombines TRBV5-3 with TRBJ1-1; 11 positions match TRBD1. TRBV5-3 falls under the ORF class, with uncertain function. Trimming cost V 1 base and J 4 bases; bases outside gene matches: 21. The CDR3 is 21 residues long. The DNA for the CDR3 is TGTGCCAGAAGCTTGAGGACAGGGGGCAATCCCTCCCTCTCAGACGGCACTGAAGCTTTCTTT. Amino acids: CARSLRTGGNPSLSDGTEAFF.

Remarks on this clone: This sample includes further DNA sequences coding for the same CDR3. The chain links TRBV2 to TRBJ2-7; no definite D call. Germline-derived CDR1 and CDR2 are SNHLY and FYNNEI. Trimming pared 5 bases from V and 2 bases from J, leaving 4 bases between. The CDR3 runs to 11 residues. CDR3 sequence: CASSRTYEQYF. The CDR3 DNA reads as TGTGCCAGCAGTAGGACCTACGAGCAGTACTTC.

The count of this clone is one. Here the CDR3 reads CAISGGQAPNTGELFF. As DNA, the CDR3 is TGTGCCATCAGTGGAGGGCAGGCCCCGAACACCGGGGAGCTGTTTTTT. The chain has TRBV10-3 and TRBJ2-2, with D perhaps TRBD2 (5 bases). The germline gives CDR1 ENHRY, CDR2 SYGVKD. V lost 4 bases, J lost 0 bases, and 12 bases lay in between. This CDR3 is 16 amino acids long.

The rearrangement joins TRBV18 to TRBJ1-3; D not certain. The ends were cut back, 3 bases at V and 7 bases at J, with 16 bases in the middle. In germline, CDR1 is KGHSH, CDR2 LQKENI. The CDR3 has 15 residues. The CDR3 nucleotides are TGTGCCAGCTCACCTAACGCAGTGGCTCGGAACACCATATATTTT. It translates to CASSPNAVARNTIYF.

The chain couples TRBV29-1 to TRBJ2-5, with 9 bases aligning to TRBD1. This CDR3 is 14 amino acids long. V dropped 7 bases and J dropped 4; count of bases not matched to a gene: 10. The V gene's germline CDR1 is SQVTM and CDR2 ANQGSEA. The CDR3 reads CSESKTGGSETQYF. Written as DNA, the CDR3 is TGCAGCGAGTCCAAAACAGGGGGCTCAGAGACCCAGTACTTC.

This chain connects TRBV7-8 to TRBJ2-3; 8 nucleotides line up with TRBD2. CDR1 and CDR2 from the germline V gene are SGHVS and FQNEAQ. Losses at the gene ends were 4 bases for V and 4 bases for J; bases not matched to a gene: 7. The length of the CDR3 is 15 residues. The CDR3 nucleotides read TGTGCCAGCAGCTCTCCGGGAGGGCCTTCAGATACGCAGTATTTT. As protein: CASSSPGGPSDTQYF.

The chain links TRBV5-4 to TRBJ1-1; D is perhaps TRBD1 (6 bases). V lost 1 base and J lost 7, with 17 bases in between. Looked up from germline, CDR1 is SGHNT and CDR2 is YYREEE (reference sequence). The CDR3 length is 15 residues. The CDR3 DNA follows: TGTGCCAGCAGCTTGACAGGGAATCTGGGAGTTGAAGCTTTCTTT. Protein sequence: CASSLTGNLGVEAFF.

DNA for the CDR3: TGTGCCAGCAGCTTAGGGGCTACCTACAATGAGCAGTTCTTC. Translated: CASSLGATYNEQFF. V is TRBV7-9 and J is TRBJ2-1; D is unresolved. The V gene lost 1 base and the J gene lost 2 bases, with 6 bases spanning the gap. Per the germline V gene, CDR1 is SEHNR and CDR2 is FQNEAQ (reference sequence). CDR3 length: 14 residues.

The rearrangement uses TRBV10-3 and TRBJ2-7; D not resolved. V was trimmed by 0 bases and J by 0 bases, leaving 9 bases between them. The CDR3 has 15 amino acids. Germline values: CDR1 ENHRY, CDR2 SYGVKD. In nucleotides, the CDR3 is TGTGCCATCAGTGAGTCCGACTCATACTCCTACGAGCAGTACTTC. Its protein product is CAISESDSYSYEQYF.

This chain joins TRBV7-9 and TRBJ2-5; unclear D gene. CDR3 size: 13 residues. Germline V gene lookup returns CDR1 SEHNR and CDR2 FQNEAQ (reference sequence). The V end lost 3 bases, the J end lost 4 bases, and 9 bases lay between the germline ends. The CDR3 protein is CASSLQSVETQYF. DNA of the CDR3: TGTGCCAGCAGCTTGCAATCCGTAGAGACCCAGTACTTC.

Of note for this clone: In the same sample, other DNA sequences code for this CDR3. The J gene is TRBJ2-2, the V gene TRBV5-1; TRBD1 matches at 9 bases. This CDR3 region has 15 residues. V gave up 5 bases and J gave up 2 bases; unmatched junction bases: 4. The germline V gene encodes CDR1 SGHRS and CDR2 YFSETQ. The CDR3 region has the DNA TGCGCCAGCAGACCGGGACAGGGTAACACCGGGGAGCTGTTTTTT. The encoded protein is CASRPGQGNTGELFF.

The rearrangement links TRBV2 to TRBJ2-5; 10 nucleotides agree with TRBD2. V shed 6 bases and J 0 bases; nucleotides not matched to a gene: 13. Germline V lookup: CDR1 SNHLY, CDR2 FYNNEI. The CDR3 length is 18 residues. In nucleotides, the CDR3 is TGTGCCAGCAGCATTCCAACCGGACTAGCGGATTACCAAGAGACCCAGTACTTC. Translation gives CASSIPTGLADYQETQYF.

The V gene is TRBV28, the J gene TRBJ1-5; D perhaps matches TRBD1 (5 bases). Trimming removed 3 bases at V and 7 bases at J, with 10 bases between. Germline CDR1 MDHEN, CDR2 SYDVKM. The CDR3 runs 13 residues. The CDR3: CASSFPWGQPQHF. The CDR3 region has the DNA TGTGCCAGCAGTTTTCCCTGGGGGCAGCCCCAGCATTTT. Combining the CDR3 with reference TRBV28 and TRBJ1-5 gives the whole variable domain DVKVTQSSRYLVKRTGEKVFLECVQDMDHENMFWYRQDPGLGLRLIYFSYDVKMKEKGDIPEGYSVSREKKERFSLILESASTNQTSMYLCASSFPWGQPQHFGDGTRLSIL.

The CDR3 nucleotides read TGTGCCATCAGTGGCACCGGGATCACCTTAGACTATACGCAGTATTTT. It yields the protein CAISGTGITLDYTQYF. The rearrangement links TRBV10-3 to TRBJ2-3; D perhaps matches TRBD2 (5 bases). CDR1 ENHRY and CDR2 SYGVKD come from the germline V gene. This CDR3 has 16 amino acids. The V and J ends lost 4 bases and 7 bases respectively, with 21 bases between them.

This chain uses TRBV5-8 with TRBJ2-3; no reliable D call. Germline CDR1 is SGHTS and CDR2 is YDEGEE. The V end was cut by 5 bases, the J end by 0 bases, with 7 bases between. This CDR3 has 13 amino acids. CDR3: CASRMGSTDTQYF. The CDR3, as DNA: TGTGCCAGCAGAATGGGCAGCACAGATACGCAGTATTTT.

The CDR3 DNA is TGCGCCAGCAGCCGAGGGGACCGTTATTCCTACGAGCAGTACTTC. Translating it yields CASSRGDRYSYEQYF. The chain is built from TRBV5-1 and TRBJ2-7, with D perhaps TRBD1 or TRBD2 (5 bases each). Trimming left V 4 bases short and J 1 base short, with 15 bases between. The CDR3 consists of 15 residues. Germline V gene sequence: CDR1 SGHRS, CDR2 YFSETQ.

The CDR3 DNA sequence: TGCGCCAGCAGCTTGGTGGTAGCGGGCACCGGGGAGCTGTTTTTT. It specifies CASSLVVAGTGELFF. The gene calls are TRBV5-1 and TRBJ2-2; TRBD2 aligns across 7 bases. Looked up from germline, CDR1 is SGHRS and CDR2 is YFSETQ. This CDR3 spans 15 amino acids. J lost 4 bases, V lost 0 bases, and 3 bases had no gene match.

V and J are TRBV27 and TRBJ2-1; TRBD2 is a possible D gene (7 bases). The CDR3 sequence is 15 residues long. From germline, CDR1 is MNHEY and CDR2 SMNVEV (reference sequence). Trimming shortened V by 5 bases and J by 4 bases, and 15 bases separated the two germline ends. The CDR3 reads CASSIYREGYNEQFF. CDR3 DNA: TGTGCCAGCAGTATCTACAGGGAGGGGTACAATGAGCAGTTCTTC.